A single sample gave rise to the 29 T cell receptor beta chains below, sequenced in a study of T cells in women clearing cervical HPV infection. Profiled with immunoSEQ multiplex PCR; TCRdb holds only in-frame clones, not every one. In all, the sample yields 30,000 to 45,000 clones. The material sequenced was blood buffy coat. These receptors were obtained from a woman aged 18 to 75 with a cervical HPV16 infection that either progressed to CIN3+ or cleared (not recorded which).

A note on this clone: The read halts 3 residues ahead of the CDR3 end, with the missing end drawn from the germline J gene. The rearrangement joins TRBV5-6 to TRBJ1-1; no clear D. The CDR3 is 12 amino acids. V was clipped by 3 bases and J by 1 base, with 4 bases between them. The germline CDR1 and CDR2 sequences are SGHDT and YYEEEE. The CDR3 reads CASSSRNTEAFF. Partial CDR3 DNA: TGTGCCAGCAGCTCCCGGAACACTGAA.

Note on this clone: The DNA ends 3 residues before the CDR3 does, and the rest of the CDR3 is filled in from the germline J gene. V gene TRBV12-3 or TRBV12-4 combines with J gene TRBJ2-1; D call uncertain. Trimming stripped 6 bases from V and 4 bases from J, with 16 bases between. CDR3 length: 15 residues. This CDR3 reads CASSPTKAYYNEQFF. Partial CDR3 DNA: TGTGCCAGCAGCCCTACTAAGGCGTATTACAATGAG.

Worth noting for this clone: The read is 3 residues too short to cover the CDR3 end, so that end is filled in from the germline J gene. The chain uses TRBV10-3 and TRBJ1-1; 7 bases match TRBD1. This CDR3 region has 15 residues. V lost 3 bases, J lost 1 base, and 5 bases stayed unmatched. Germline V lookup: CDR1 ENHRY, CDR2 SYGVKD. CDR3 region: CAISERTGPNTEAFF. CDR3 DNA (partial): TGTGCCATCAGTGAACGGACAGGCCCGAACACTGAA.

Concerning this clone itself: The read finishes 3 residues shy of the CDR3 end, and the germline J gene is used to complete it. The V and J genes are TRBV6-2 or TRBV6-3 and TRBJ2-4; D may be TRBD1 or TRBD2 (7 bases each). This CDR3 contains 14 residues. Germline V lookup: CDR1 MNHEY, CDR2 SVGEGT. The sequenced CDR3 bases are TGTGCCACCAGAAGGGAGGGGGCTATCGATGGT. Translated: CATRREGAIDG. The whole CDR3 region reads CATRREGAIDGQYF.

As for this clone: The CDR3 end is not reached by the read, which stops 3 residues before it; the germline J gene fills it in. V gene TRBV18 combines with J gene TRBJ2-5, with 10 nucleotides matching TRBD2. CDR3 length equals 15 residues. With V trimmed by 6 bases and J by 5 bases, 9 bases remained unmatched. Germline V CDR1 and CDR2: KGHSH, LQKENI. The sequenced CDR3 bases are TGTGCCAGCTCGTCCTCAGCGGGGGGGCTGGAGACC. This sequence encodes CASSSSAGGLET. The whole CDR3 sequence reads CASSSSAGGLETQYF.

On this clone: The missing CDR3 end, 3 residues past where the read stops, is filled in from the germline J gene. V gene TRBV5-1 combines with J gene TRBJ2-2; 13 positions match TRBD2. Germline V gives CDR1 SGHRS, CDR2 YFSETQ. The CDR3 totals 16 residues. With V trimmed by 3 bases and J by 7 bases, 6 bases remained unmatched. The DNA read from the CDR3 is TGCGCCAGCAGCTCCTCGGGGACTAGCGGGGACGGGGAG. Its protein is CASSSSGTSGDGE. The CDR3 as a whole reads CASSSSGTSGDGELFF.

CDR3 protein: CASSLERGQSYEQYF. CDR3 DNA (partial): TGTGCCAGCAGCTTAGAGCGGGGCCAATCCTACGAG. The V gene is TRBV7-9, the J gene TRBJ2-7; 7 bases map to TRBD2. The read stops 3 residues short of the end of the CDR3; the missing end is completed from the germline J gene. This CDR3 has 15 amino acids. V trimming: 1 base; J trimming: 1 base; junction bases outside the gene matches: 4. CDR1 and CDR2 (germline): SEHNR, FQNEAQ (reference sequence).

As to this clone: The missing CDR3 end, 3 residues past where the read stops, is filled in from the germline J gene. This chain connects TRBV5-8 to TRBJ2-7; maybe TRBD1 (6 bases). Germline V lookup: CDR1 SGHTS, CDR2 YDEGEE. Trimming removed 4 bases at V and 4 bases at J, with 15 bases between. The CDR3 is 14 residues long. CDR3 residues: CASSQGTKTYEQYF. CDR3 DNA, as far as it was read: TGTGCCAGCAGCCAGGGGACAAAGACTTACGAG. The full variable domain, with the rest looked up from reference TRBV5-8 and TRBJ2-7, is EAGVTQSPTHLIKTRGQQATLRCSPISGHTSVYWYQQALGLGLQFLLWYDEGEERNRGNFPPRFSGRQFPNYSSELNVNALELEDSALYLCASSQGTKTYEQYFGPGTRLTVT.

The part of the CDR3 DNA that was read is TGCGCCAGCAGTCCTCTCCCTCTAGGGGCCGAG. Amino acids: CASSPLPLGAE. The whole CDR3 protein reads CASSPLPLGAEQYF. The V call is TRBV23-1, the J call TRBJ2-7; tentatively, D is TRBD1 (5 bases). Read coverage stops 3 residues before the CDR3 terminus; the germline J gene supplies the remainder. TRBV23-1 belongs to the ORF category, with a function that is uncertain. Trimming cost V 4 bases and J 6 bases, with 16 bases left between them. There are 14 residues in the CDR3.

The CDR3 here is CASSLVGGATGELFF. The covered CDR3 bases are TGTGCCAGCAGCTTAGTAGGGGGCGCCACCGGGGAG. The chain combines TRBV7-2 with TRBJ2-2, with 7 bases that match TRBD1. Read sequence stops 3 residues before the CDR3 end, and the germline J gene provides the missing end. The J segment lost 4 bases and the V segment lost 1 base, leaving 3 bases of the junction unmatched. Per the germline V gene, CDR1 is SGHTA and CDR2 is FQGNSA. CDR3 length: 15 residues.

Comment on this clone: The sequenced fragment ends 3 residues before the CDR3 boundary, so the rest is inferred from the germline J gene. The rearrangement links TRBV20-1 to TRBJ2-1, with D perhaps matching TRBD2 (6 bases). This CDR3 comprises 16 residues. V was cut by 0 bases and J by 8 bases, with 20 bases left in between. Germline lookup yields CDR1 DFQATT and CDR2 SNEGSKA (reference sequence). The CDR3 bases that were read are TGCAGTGCTAGAGATCTCGGGAAGGGGAGGCTCGATGAG. Protein product: CSARDLGKGRLDE. The full CDR3 reads CSARDLGKGRLDEQFF.

Comments on this clone: The read terminates 3 residues ahead of where the CDR3 ends, so the germline J gene completes it. V is TRBV7-3 and J is TRBJ1-2; perhaps TRBD1 as D (6 bases). Germline loops: CDR1 SGHTA, CDR2 FQGTGA. The CDR3 length is 15 residues. The CDR3 loop is CASAQRGRDTDTYTF. The sequenced CDR3 bases are TGTGCCAGCGCTCAAAGGGGTAGGGACACAGATACC.

A word on this clone: The missing CDR3 end, 3 residues past where the read stops, is filled in from the germline J gene. The J gene is TRBJ1-1, the V gene TRBV7-2; 9 bases map to TRBD1. V lost 5 bases, J lost 1 base, and 2 bases stayed unmatched. There are 14 residues in the CDR3. The germline V gene encodes CDR1 SGHTA and CDR2 FQGNSA. The CDR3 sequence is CASSTTGGNTEAFF. CDR3 DNA, as far as it was read: TGTGCCAGCAGCACGACAGGGGGGAACACTGAA.

A remark on this clone: One end of the junction is discordant with germline, which a read error may explain. The sequence runs out 3 residues before the end of the CDR3; the remainder is reconstructed from the germline J gene. This chain uses TRBV4-2 with TRBJ2-6; possible D gene TRBD2, 5 bases. The CDR3 sequence is 15 residues long. CDR1 LGHNA and CDR2 YNFKEQ come from the germline V gene. CDR3 region: CASSQSRAGANVLTF. CDR3 DNA (partial): TGCGCCAGCAGCCAATCGCGGGCTGGGGCCAACGTC.

To note about this clone: The sequenced fragment ends 3 residues before the CDR3 boundary, so the rest is inferred from the germline J gene. The rearrangement links TRBV6-1 to TRBJ1-1, with 8 nucleotides matching TRBD1. Germline V gives CDR1 MNHNS, CDR2 SASEGT. Trimming took 4 bases from V and 3 from J; bases not matched to a gene: 4. CDR3 length: 14 amino acids. The CDR3 here is CASSGRTGYTEAFF. The part of the CDR3 DNA that was read is TGTGCCAGCAGTGGGCGGACAGGGTACACTGAA.

About this clone itself: The read gets to within 3 residues of the CDR3 end, and the germline J gene fills in the rest. The chain joins TRBV20-1 to TRBJ2-1, with D possibly being TRBD2 (7 bases). The CDR3 sequence is 13 residues long. CDR1 and CDR2 from the germline V gene are DFQATT and SNEGSKA (reference sequence). Trimming shortened V by 5 bases and J by 7 bases, and 15 bases separated the two germline ends. The sequenced CDR3 bases are TGCAGTGCTCCCCGGGGGGCCGTTAATGAG. Amino acids: CSAPRGAVNE. The full-length CDR3 reads as CSAPRGAVNEQFF.

For this clone: Read coverage stops 3 residues before the CDR3 terminus; the germline J gene supplies the remainder. The rearrangement joins TRBV7-2 to TRBJ1-5; 9 bases match TRBD1. From germline, CDR1 is SGHTA and CDR2 FQGNSA. V lost 5 bases to trimming and J lost 8 bases; unmatched junction nucleotides: 4. There are 13 residues in the CDR3. The CDR3 reads CASSRDRGEPQHF. The part of the CDR3 DNA that was read is TGTGCCAGCAGCCGCGACAGGGGGGAGCCC.

In regard to this clone: Read data end 3 residues before the CDR3 end; the end is taken from the germline J gene. The gene calls are TRBV10-1 and TRBJ1-1; TRBD1 aligns across 10 bases. The V gene's germline CDR1 is WNHNN and CDR2 SYGVQD (reference sequence). Trimming removed 2 bases from V and 2 bases from J; junction bases left unmatched: 5. The CDR3 consists of 16 residues. The CDR3 protein is CASSEPGQGLNTEAFF. The DNA read from the CDR3 is TGCGCCAGCAGTGAGCCGGGACAGGGGCTCAACACTGAA.

Points on this clone: The read gets to within 3 residues of the CDR3 end, and the germline J gene fills in the rest. The chain links TRBV5-1 to TRBJ2-7; 8 nucleotides align to TRBD1. The V and J ends lost 4 bases and 2 bases, in that order; junction bases with no gene match: 11. The CDR3 covers 16 residues. Looked up from germline, CDR1 is SGHRS and CDR2 is YFSETQ. The covered CDR3 bases are TGCGCCAGCAGCCGAAGTTCGGGACAGGCCACCTACGAG. Translation gives CASSRSSGQATYE. The CDR3, in full, reads CASSRSSGQATYEQYF. Looking up the rest from reference TRBV5-1 and TRBJ2-7 gives the full variable domain: KAGVTQTPRYLIKTRGQQVTLSCSPISGHRSVSWYQQTPGQGLQFLFEYFSETQRNKGNFPGRFSGRQFSNSRSEMNVSTLELGDSALYLCASSRSSGQATYEQYFGPGTRLTVT.

Remarks on this clone: Read sequence stops 3 residues before the CDR3 end, and the germline J gene provides the missing end. The chain carries TRBV6-2 or TRBV6-3 and TRBJ2-7, with 10 positions matching TRBD1. The CDR3 runs to 16 residues. Germline V gene lookup returns CDR1 MNHEY and CDR2 SVGEGT. The ends lost 0 bases at V and 2 bases at J; junction bases unmatched: 4. CDR3 sequence reads: CASSYSGTGDPYEQYF. The CDR3 bases that were read are TGTGCCAGCAGTTACTCGGGGACAGGGGATCCCTACGAG.

Notes on this clone: The sequenced fragment ends 3 residues before the CDR3 boundary, so the rest is inferred from the germline J gene. The chain combines TRBV5-6 with TRBJ2-1; TRBD2 matches 7 bases. The CDR3 extends over 15 amino acids. Trimming cost V 3 bases and J 3 bases; bases outside gene matches: 6. CDR1 is SGHDT, CDR2 YYEEEE, per germline. CDR3 DNA (partial): TGTGCCAGCAGCTCCGGGACTACCGTCTACAATGAG. This codes for CASSSGTTVYNE. The entire CDR3 protein reads CASSSGTTVYNEQFF.

As concerns this clone: The read is 3 residues too short to cover the CDR3 end, so that end is filled in from the germline J gene. The genes are TRBV19 and TRBJ1-2; a possible D gene is TRBD1 (6 bases). From germline, CDR1 is LNHDA and CDR2 SQIVND (reference sequence). The CDR3 totals 19 residues. The CDR3 protein is CASNHGLAGASLAKNIYTF. The sequenced CDR3 bases are TGTGCCAGTAACCACGGACTAGCGGGGGCCTCTTTAGCCAAAAACATC.

On this clone itself: The read halts 3 residues ahead of the CDR3 end, with the missing end drawn from the germline J gene. The chain links TRBV7-9 to TRBJ1-2; TRBD1 agrees at 9 bases. The CDR3 consists of 15 residues. Germline V gene lookup returns CDR1 SEHNR and CDR2 FQNEAQ (reference sequence). CDR3 protein: CASSTYRGRVNDYTF. The CDR3 DNA, read in part, is TGTGCCAGCAGCACGTACAGGGGGCGCGTGAATGAC.

About this clone itself: The read ends 3 residues before the CDR3 terminus; that terminus is restored from the germline J gene. The chain employs TRBV2 and TRBJ2-1, with 8 bases aligning to TRBD2. CDR3 length: 15 residues. V shed 7 bases and J 5 bases; nucleotides not matched to a gene: 10. Germline CDR1 and CDR2: SNHLY and FYNNEI. This CDR3 reads CASMMLGLANNEQFF. The sequenced part of the CDR3 DNA is TGTGCCAGCATGATGTTAGGACTAGCTAACAATGAG.

Incomplete CDR3 DNA: TGTGCCTATCAAGAAGGCGGT. Translated, it gives CAYQEGG. Given in full, the CDR3 is CAYQEGGQYF. The J gene is TRBJ2-4, the V gene TRBV30; D is uncertain. The CDR3 end lies 3 residues beyond the end of the read and is filled in from the germline J gene. The CDR3 covers 10 residues. Germline CDR1 and CDR2: GTSNPN and SVGIG (reference sequence).

In regard to this clone: The read finishes 3 residues shy of the CDR3 end, and the germline J gene is used to complete it. V gene TRBV29-1 combines with J gene TRBJ2-1; 12 bases align to TRBD2. V trimming: 5 bases; J trimming: 5 bases; junction bases outside the gene matches: 4. CDR1 and CDR2 from the germline V gene are SQVTM and ANQGSEA. This CDR3 has 14 amino acids. CDR3 amino acids: CSVSSGGAHNEQFF. Partial CDR3 DNA: TGCAGCGTTTCTAGCGGGGGGGCCCACAATGAG.

Notes on this clone: The CDR3 is cut off 3 residues early in the read; its end comes from the germline J gene. V gene TRBV20-1 combines with J gene TRBJ1-2, with a tentative D call TRBD1 (5 bases). This CDR3 is built from 14 residues. The ends were cut back, 3 bases at V and 7 bases at J, with 18 bases in the middle. CDR1 and CDR2 from the germline V gene are DFQATT and SNEGSKA (reference sequence). The DNA read from the CDR3 is TGCAGTGCTAGGGAGCGGGGGTTGGGGGGTGGC. Its translation: CSARERGLGGG. The full CDR3 is CSARERGLGGGYTF.

In the case of this clone: Read coverage stops 3 residues before the CDR3 terminus; the germline J gene supplies the remainder. V and J are TRBV12-5 and TRBJ2-6; D gene unclear. The V gene's germline CDR1 is LGHNT and CDR2 FRNRAP. The CDR3 length is 15 residues. V lost 1 base, J lost 2 bases, and 6 bases lay in between. Incomplete CDR3 DNA: TGTGCTAGTGGTTTGGCCCTAACTGGGGCCAACGTC. Protein product: CASGLALTGANV. The whole CDR3 sequence reads CASGLALTGANVLTF. Based on the CDR3 plus reference TRBV12-5 and TRBJ2-6, the full variable domain is DARVTQTPRHKVTEMGQEVTMRCQPILGHNTVFWYRQTMMQGLELLAYFRNRAPLDDSGMPKDRFSAEMPDATLATLKIQPSEPRDSAVYFCASGLALTGANVLTFGAGSRLTVL.

Worth noting for this clone: The read ends 3 residues shy of where the CDR3 ends; the end is completed using the germline J gene. The gene calls are TRBV5-1 and TRBJ2-3; TRBD2 matches at 11 bases. The germline V gene has CDR1 SGHRS and CDR2 YFSETQ. The CDR3 totals 16 residues. Here the CDR3 reads CASSLDTSGGQETQYF. CDR3 DNA (partial): TGCGCCAGCAGCTTGGACACTAGCGGGGGCCAAGAGACG.